Listed below are T cell receptor beta chains from one sample, sequenced in a study of blood T cell repertoires in COVID-19. TCRdb's table, derived via immunoSEQ multiplex PCR, lists solely in-frame clones and lacks some. The sample includes around 320,000 clones, 90% of them seen just once. The specimen was PBMCs or T cells enriched from blood (not recorded which). The receptors shown here come from a woman aged 18-29 years with acute COVID-19. Both conserved end residues are part of each CDR3. D genes are given only for firm matches. A row's size may be missing; if present it is once, few, many or a size class.

clone_size	v_call	j_call	d_call	cdr3_aa	cdr3_nt
-	TRBV9	TRBJ2-4	-	CASSPWEPQEAKNIQYF	TGTGCCAGCAGCCCTTGGGAGCCCCAGGAGGCCAAAAACATTCAGTACTTC
-	TRBV5-1	TRBJ2-6	-	CASSTVSGANVLTF	TGCGCCAGCAGCACTGTCTCTGGGGCCAACGTCCTGACTTTC
few	TRBV2	TRBJ1-6	-	CASSQGGYNSPLHF	TGTGCCAGCAGCCAGGGTGGATATAATTCACCCCTCCACTTT
-	TRBV19	TRBJ1-4	TRBD1	CASSSDTGAPEKLFF	TGTGCCAGTAGCTCGGATACAGGGGCGCCTGAAAAACTGTTTTTT
-	TRBV19	TRBJ2-3	-	CASRSESTDTQYF	TGTGCCAGTAGAAGCGAAAGCACAGATACGCAGTATTTT
once	TRBV11-2	TRBJ1-2	-	CASSFSPRGYTF	TGTGCCAGCAGCTTTTCCCCGCGAGGCTACACCTTC
-	TRBV6-6	TRBJ1-4	-	CASRRSGILYEKLFF	TGTGCCAGCAGACGCTCAGGAATCTTATATGAAAAACTGTTTTTT
-	TRBV9	TRBJ2-7	TRBD2	CASSVGPGGRIHEQYF	TGTGCCAGCAGCGTAGGGCCGGGCGGGAGGATCCACGAGCAGTACTTC
few	TRBV5-1	TRBJ1-3	-	CASSLGVGEHTIYF	TGCGCCAGCAGCTTGGGAGTCGGGGAACACACCATATATTTT
-	TRBV19	TRBJ1-1	-	CASFGTPNTEAFF	TGTGCCAGCTTCGGGACACCGAACACTGAAGCTTTCTTT
-	TRBV15	TRBJ1-1	TRBD1	CATSPTGDLNTEAFF	TGTGCCACCAGCCCTACAGGGGACCTGAACACTGAAGCTTTCTTT
-	TRBV29-1	TRBJ2-5	TRBD1	CSVEHPQGIAPQETQYF	TGCAGCGTTGAACATCCACAGGGGATTGCCCCTCAAGAGACCCAGTACTTC
-	TRBV18	TRBJ1-1	TRBD1	CASSPRGPVNTEAFF	TGTGCCAGCTCGCCCAGGGGGCCAGTGAACACTGAAGCTTTCTTT
-	TRBV14	TRBJ1-1	TRBD1	CASSIDLGQANTEAFF	TGTGCCAGCAGCATTGACCTCGGACAGGCGAACACTGAAGCTTTCTTT
-	TRBV28	TRBJ1-5	TRBD1	CATLGQGGGNQPQHF	TGTGCCACGCTTGGACAGGGTGGTGGCAATCAGCCCCAGCATTTT
-	TRBV19	TRBJ1-1	-	CASSIEYGNTEAFF	TGTGCCAGTAGTATCGAGTACGGGAACACTGAAGCTTTCTTT
once	TRBV13	TRBJ1-1	TRBD1	CASSLATTGEGAFF	TGTGCCAGCAGCCTCGCTACGACAGGGGAAGGAGCTTTCTTT
-	TRBV3-1/TRBV3-2	TRBJ1-2	-	CASSQAGQRANYGYTF	TGTGCCAGCAGCCAAGCCGGACAGAGAGCTAACTATGGCTACACCTTC
once	TRBV28	TRBJ1-1	-	CASSLFRKAFF	TGTGCCAGCAGTTTATTCAGGAAGGCTTTCTTT
-	TRBV7-9	TRBJ2-3	-	CASSDPADTQYF	TGTGCCAGCAGCGATCCGGCAGATACGCAGTATTTT
-	TRBV5-3	TRBJ1-5	TRBD1	CARSLAGGNQPQHF	TGTGCCAGAAGCTTGGCAGGGGGAAATCAGCCCCAGCATTTT
-	TRBV7-8	TRBJ2-7	TRBD1	CASSLSGGGYEQYF	TGTGCCAGCAGCTTATCAGGGGGCGGCTACGAGCAGTACTTC
once	TRBV7-9	TRBJ2-5	TRBD2	CASSLFRGVRETQYF	TGTGCCAGCAGCTTATTCCGGGGGGTAAGAGAGACCCAGTACTTC
-	TRBV20-1	TRBJ1-1	-	CSASPPQLNTEAFF	TGCAGTGCTAGTCCTCCGCAGTTGAACACTGAAGCTTTCTTT
-	TRBV5-5	TRBJ1-1	-	CASSFEGPQGTEAFF	TGTGCCAGCAGCTTCGAGGGACCGCAGGGGACTGAAGCTTTCTTT
-	TRBV2	TRBJ2-1	-	CATGRGKYNEQFF	TGTGCAACGGGGAGGGGGAAGTACAATGAGCAGTTCTTC
few	TRBV2	TRBJ2-1	-	CASTAGPYNEQFF	TGTGCCAGCACTGCAGGCCCGTACAATGAGCAGTTCTTC
-	TRBV5-4	TRBJ1-2	TRBD1	CASSLARGQANYGYTF	TGTGCCAGCAGCTTGGCGAGGGGGCAAGCTAACTATGGCTACACCTTC
-	TRBV6-1	TRBJ2-1	-	CASSEFGQYNEQFF	TGTGCCAGCAGTGAATTCGGACAGTACAATGAGCAGTTCTTC
-	TRBV30	TRBJ2-5	-	CAWSGGTETQYF	TGTGCCTGGAGCGGCGGGACGGAGACCCAGTACTTC
-	TRBV6-1	TRBJ1-3	-	CASSEHGGSGNTIYF	TGTGCCAGCAGTGAACATGGAGGCTCTGGAAACACCATATATTTT
-	TRBV11-2	TRBJ2-7	-	CASSSRPREHYEQYF	TGTGCCAGCAGCTCTCGGCCTCGGGAACACTACGAGCAGTACTTC
-	TRBV7-2	TRBJ2-6	-	CASSINGRGSGANVLTF	TGTGCCAGCAGCATCAACGGACGGGGGTCTGGGGCCAACGTCCTGACTTTC
-	TRBV18	TRBJ2-3	-	CASSPPLGPDTQYF	TGTGCCAGCTCACCACCCCTGGGGCCAGATACGCAGTATTTT
-	TRBV5-4	TRBJ2-7	-	CASSLEWTAEGHEQYF	TGTGCCAGCAGCTTGGAATGGACAGCGGAAGGCCACGAGCAGTACTTC
-	TRBV6-1	TRBJ1-5	TRBD1	CASSEAAQGARKQPQHF	TGTGCCAGCAGTGAAGCCGCTCAGGGGGCGCGGAAGCAGCCCCAGCATTTT
-	TRBV6-4	TRBJ2-3	-	CARPRDTSPRYTQYF	TGTGCCAGGCCTAGGGACACCTCACCCCGTTATACGCAGTATTTT
-	TRBV6-1	TRBJ1-6	-	CASSEISPRDSPLHF	TGTGCCAGCAGTGAAATAAGCCCGAGGGATTCACCCCTCCACTTT
-	TRBV4-1	TRBJ2-5	TRBD2	CASSQDIIGTSEETQYF	TGCGCCAGCAGCCAAGATATCATAGGGACTAGTGAAGAGACCCAGTACTTC
-	TRBV28	TRBJ2-5	-	CASTLSQGGQETQYF	TGTGCCAGCACCCTGTCCCAGGGGGGTCAAGAGACCCAGTACTTC
-	TRBV9	TRBJ2-7	TRBD1	CASSARTGAYEQYF	TGTGCCAGCAGCGCACGGACAGGGGCCTACGAGCAGTACTTC
once	TRBV6-6	TRBJ1-5	-	CASRPGSGVIQPQHF	TGTGCCAGCAGACCTGGATCAGGGGTAATACAGCCCCAGCATTTT
-	TRBV5-1	TRBJ1-1	TRBD1	CASSPYRGFTEAFF	TGCGCCAGCAGCCCGTACAGGGGGTTCACTGAAGCTTTCTTT
-	TRBV2	TRBJ2-4	-	CASSENRNIQYF	TGTGCCAGCAGTGAGAATAGAAACATTCAGTACTTC